This entry lists 11 T cell receptor beta chains sequenced from one sample in a study of T cell clonality in common variable immunodeficiency (dated by TCRdb to between 2015 and 2016). The library was produced with the immunoSEQ multiplex PCR assay. This immuneACCESS table, as held by TCRdb, lists in-frame sequences with V and J called but not all clones. Of the missing ones, under half trace to an unresolved V gene in checked studies; the others have no known cause. Here the sample lists about 44,000 clones, none seen once only. The ten largest clones represent roughly a tenth of the sample. Sequencing was done on a sample of peripheral blood mononuclear cells. These receptors were taken from a person aged 18 to 70 in good health.

This clone was seen repeatedly, ten times or more. The missing CDR3 end, 3 residues past where the read stops, is filled in from the germline J gene. The gene calls are TRBV6-1 and TRBJ2-1, with D tentatively TRBD2 (6 bases). Trimming left V 4 bases short and J 7 bases short, with 17 bases between. CDR3 length: 15 amino acids. The germline V gene has CDR1 MNHNS and CDR2 SASEGT. The sequenced CDR3 bases are TGTGCCAGCAGTGGAGCGGGTCAAGGGTTTAATGAG. This codes for CASSGAGQGFNE. The CDR3 in its entirety is CASSGAGQGFNEQFF.

This clone was seen ten or more times. Sequencing ends 3 residues short of the CDR3 end; the germline J gene provides the rest. This chain joins TRBV5-1 and TRBJ1-1; TRBD1 is a possible D gene (6 bases). Trimming took 4 bases from V and 3 from J, leaving 10 bases between them. The CDR3 has 13 residues. Germline CDR1 SGHRS, CDR2 YFSETQ. CDR3 sequence: CASSLQGYTEAFF. The CDR3 DNA, read in part, is TGCGCCAGCAGCCTACAGGGATACACTGAA. Filled out from reference TRBV5-1 and TRBJ1-1, the complete variable domain reads KAGVTQTPRYLIKTRGQQVTLSCSPISGHRSVSWYQQTPGQGLQFLFEYFSETQRNKGNFPGRFSGRQFSNSRSEMNVSTLELGDSALYLCASSLQGYTEAFFGQGTRLTVV.

This clone was picked up many times. The missing CDR3 end, 3 residues past where the read stops, is filled in from the germline J gene. The rearrangement links TRBV20-1 to TRBJ1-3, with TRBD1 matching 7 bases. In germline, CDR1 is DFQATT, CDR2 SNEGSKA (reference sequence). Trimming cost V 4 bases and J 4 bases; bases outside gene matches: 7. This CDR3 is built from 14 residues. The CDR3 is CSAIKTGLGNTIYF. The CDR3 bases that were read are TGCAGTGCTATTAAGACAGGGTTAGGAAACACC.

This clone was recorded at least ten times. At one end, the junction sequence differs from germline, possibly due to a read error. The CDR3 goes on 3 residues after the read ends, and that part is filled in from the germline J gene. The chain couples TRBV4-2 to TRBJ1-2; 7 nucleotides align to TRBD1. Germline V CDR1 and CDR2: LGHNA, YNFKEQ. The CDR3 sequence is 16 residues long. This CDR3 is CASSQSAGTATYGYTF. Incomplete CDR3 DNA: TGCGCCAGCAGCCAGAGTGCCGGGACAGCGACTTATGGC.

This clone was picked up many times. Germline is not matched at one junction end, which may reflect a read error. The read falls 3 residues short of the CDR3 end, and the missing part is taken from the germline J gene. This chain uses TRBV4-2 with TRBJ1-2; weak D call: TRBD1 (5 bases). The CDR3 totals 15 residues. CDR1 LGHNA and CDR2 YNFKEQ come from the germline V gene. CDR3 sequence: CASSQERGKWYGYTF. The sequenced part of the CDR3 DNA is TGCGCCAGCAGCCAAGAAAGGGGAAAATGGTATGGC.

This clone was recorded many times. The observed sequence ends 3 residues before the CDR3 terminus, with the missing tail filled in from the germline J gene. This chain connects TRBV6-2 or TRBV6-3 to TRBJ2-7; weak D call: TRBD2 (5 bases). From germline, CDR1 is MNHEY and CDR2 SVGEGT. V was clipped by 2 bases and J by 3 bases, with 14 bases between them. The CDR3 contains 15 residues. CDR3 DNA (partial): TGTGCCAGCAGTTACCCGACGGGTCGGGGCTACGAG. Translation gives CASSYPTGRGYE. The CDR3 as a whole reads CASSYPTGRGYEQYF.

This clone was seen at least ten times. The read falls 3 residues short of the CDR3 end, and the missing part is taken from the germline J gene. The V call is TRBV7-6, the J call TRBJ2-5; 10 bases are shared with TRBD2. Trimming removed 1 base from V and 2 bases from J; junction bases left unmatched: 7. CDR1 SGHVS and CDR2 FNYEAQ come from the germline V gene. This CDR3 has 17 residues. The DNA read from the CDR3 is TGTGCCAGCAGCTTAGGGCGGTCTAGCGGGGGTCAAGAGACC. It codes for CASSLGRSSGGQET. The whole CDR3 region reads CASSLGRSSGGQETQYF. Full variable domain (rest looked up from reference TRBV7-6 and TRBJ2-5): GAGVSQSPRYKVTKRGQDVALRCDPISGHVSLYWYRQALGQGPEFLTYFNYEAQQDKSGLPNDRFSAERPEGSISTLTIQRTEQRDSAMYRCASSLGRSSGGQETQYFGPGTRLLVL.

This clone was counted many times. The read comes to an end 3 residues before the CDR3 does, leaving the germline J gene to fill in the end. The chain carries TRBV19 and TRBJ1-1, with a tentative D call TRBD1 (5 bases). The length of the CDR3 is 15 residues. Trimming pared 9 bases from V and 5 bases from J, leaving 22 bases between. CDR1 and CDR2 (germline): LNHDA, SQIVND (reference sequence). This CDR3 reads CASYHSGGFKTEAFF. The covered CDR3 bases are TGTGCCAGCTACCACAGTGGGGGGTTTAAGACTGAA.

This clone was found many times. The CDR3 end lies 3 residues beyond the end of the read and is filled in from the germline J gene. This sequence joins TRBV27 and TRBJ1-5; 7 bases agree with TRBD1. V lost 7 bases to trimming and J lost 7 bases; unmatched junction nucleotides: 10. The germline gives CDR1 MNHEY, CDR2 SMNVEV (reference sequence). This CDR3 comprises 14 residues. Incomplete CDR3 DNA: TGTGCCAGCACACCTCGACAGGGCCACCAGCCC. Translating gives CASTPRQGHQP. The CDR3 reads in full as CASTPRQGHQPQHF.

This clone was found many times. The read terminates 3 residues before the CDR3 end, so the remaining end is supplied by the germline J gene. The genes are TRBV29-1 and TRBJ1-2; TRBD1 matches at 9 bases. This CDR3 spans 13 amino acids. Germline CDR1 and CDR2: SQVTM and ANQGSEA. Unmatched junction bases numbered 6, after V lost 4 bases and J lost 6 bases. CDR3 bases read: TGCAGCGTTGTGGGGACAGGGTTTGATGGC. Translation: CSVVGTGFDG. The complete CDR3 protein is CSVVGTGFDGYTF. Supplemented by reference TRBV29-1 and TRBJ1-2, the full variable domain reads SAVISQKPSRDICQRGTSLTIQCQVDSQVTMMFWYRQQPGQSLTLIATANQGSEATYESGFVIDKFPISRPNLTFSTLTVSNMSPEDSSIYLCSVVGTGFDGYTFGSGTRLTVV.

This clone was seen many times. Coverage ceases 3 residues before the CDR3 finishes, and the germline J gene fills in the end. The rearrangement links TRBV4-2 to TRBJ1-2, with 10 bases identical to TRBD1. In germline, CDR1 is LGHNA, CDR2 YNFKEQ. This CDR3 has 14 residues. Trimming cost V 1 base and J 7 bases; bases outside gene matches: 3. CDR3 sequence reads: CASSQVGQGVGYTF. The sequenced CDR3 bases are TGTGCCAGCAGCCAAGTTGGACAGGGGGTTGGC.